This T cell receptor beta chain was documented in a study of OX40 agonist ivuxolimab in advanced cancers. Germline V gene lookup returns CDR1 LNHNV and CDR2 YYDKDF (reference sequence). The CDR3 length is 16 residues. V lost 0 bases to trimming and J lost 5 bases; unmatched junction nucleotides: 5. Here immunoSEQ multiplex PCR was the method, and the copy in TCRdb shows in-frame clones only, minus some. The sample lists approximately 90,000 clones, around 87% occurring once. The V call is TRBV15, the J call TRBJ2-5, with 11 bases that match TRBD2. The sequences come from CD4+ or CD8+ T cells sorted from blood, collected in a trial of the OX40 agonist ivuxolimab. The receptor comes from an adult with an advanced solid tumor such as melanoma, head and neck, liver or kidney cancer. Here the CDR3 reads CATSRELAGAGETQYF. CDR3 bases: TGTGCCACCAGCAGAGAACTAGCGGGAGCCGGGGAGACCCAGTACTTC.